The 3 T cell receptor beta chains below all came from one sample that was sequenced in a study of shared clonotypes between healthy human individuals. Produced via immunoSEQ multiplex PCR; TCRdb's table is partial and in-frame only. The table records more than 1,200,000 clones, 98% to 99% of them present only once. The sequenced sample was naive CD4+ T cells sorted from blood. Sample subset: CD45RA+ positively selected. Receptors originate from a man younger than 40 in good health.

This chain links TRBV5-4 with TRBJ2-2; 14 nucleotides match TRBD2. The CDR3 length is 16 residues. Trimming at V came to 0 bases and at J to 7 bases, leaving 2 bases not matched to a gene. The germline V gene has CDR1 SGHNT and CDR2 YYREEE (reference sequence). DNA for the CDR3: TGTGCCAGCAGCTTGGCTGGGACTAGCGGGGGCGGGGAGCTGTTTTTT. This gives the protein CASSLAGTSGGGELFF.

The CDR3 reads CASSSTFGEQYF. CDR3 in DNA: TGCGCCAGCAGCTCCACCTTTGGGGAGCAGTACTTC. The chain recombines TRBV5-1 with TRBJ2-7; D unclear. Germline V lookup: CDR1 SGHRS, CDR2 YFSETQ. This CDR3 contains 12 residues. Deletions cut 3 bases from V and 7 bases from J, with 11 bases between.

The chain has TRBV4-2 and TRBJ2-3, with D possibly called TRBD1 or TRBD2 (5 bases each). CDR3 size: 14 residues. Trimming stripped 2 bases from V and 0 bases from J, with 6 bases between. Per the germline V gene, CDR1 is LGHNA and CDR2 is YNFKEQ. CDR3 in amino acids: CASSQRDSTDTQYF. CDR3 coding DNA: TGTGCCAGCAGCCAACGGGACAGCACAGATACGCAGTATTTT.